Listed here are 20 T cell receptor beta chains from one sample, sequenced in a study of monozygotic twins with inflammatory bowel disease. TCRdb re-called the 5' RACE reads and shows each CDR3 protein once, DNA omitted. This listing includes 350,000 to 500,000 distinct CDR3 sequences. The sequenced material came from blood. The receptors were sampled from a human donor with ulcerative colitis or Crohn's disease, or a healthy co-twin of an affected twin (not recorded which).

The chain carries TRBV3-1 and TRBJ2-1; the D call of TRBD1 rests on TCRdb alone, since no DNA is present to check it. The CDR3 extends over 14 amino acids. Germline lookup yields CDR1 LGHDT and CDR2 YNNKEL (reference sequence). CDR3 amino acids: CASSQGGGWNEQFF.

The rearrangement links TRBV7-2 to TRBJ2-4. The germline V gene encodes CDR1 SGHTA and CDR2 FQGNSA. CDR3 length: 17 residues. The CDR3: CASSLGLKGPAKNIQYF.

The chain carries TRBV10-3 and TRBJ1-1; TCRdb selects TRBD1, and the lack of DNA leaves this call unchecked. This CDR3 is built from 14 residues. From germline, CDR1 is ENHRY and CDR2 SYGVKD. CDR3 residues: CAISDWQGESEAFF.

CDR3 residues: CAWSVRVRGTVNTEAFF. V usage is TRBV30 and J usage is TRBJ1-1; lacking DNA, the TRBD1 call made by TCRdb goes unchecked. The CDR3 extends over 17 amino acids. CDR1 and CDR2 (germline): GTSNPN, SVGIG (reference sequence).

The genes are TRBV7-2 and TRBJ1-1. This CDR3 has 15 amino acids. Germline CDR1 SGHTA, CDR2 FQGNSA. Here the CDR3 reads CASSLRNSLNTEAFF.

The chain carries TRBV30 and TRBJ1-5; the TRBD1 assignment by TCRdb is unverifiable without DNA. Looked up from germline, CDR1 is GTSNPN and CDR2 is SVGIG (reference sequence). The CDR3 runs to 12 residues. CDR3 in amino acids: CAWSLPRRPQHF.

This chain links TRBV7-3 with TRBJ2-3; with no DNA, the TCRdb D assignment of TRBD1 cannot be verified. Per the germline V gene, CDR1 is SGHTA and CDR2 is FQGTGA. The CDR3 runs 17 residues. The CDR3 region is CASSLFGQGVGTDTQYF.

The chain combines TRBV7-2 with TRBJ1-1; the TCRdb call, TRBD1, lacks DNA for checking. The CDR3 totals 15 residues. From germline, CDR1 is SGHTA and CDR2 FQGNSA. CDR3 amino acids: CASSFEGWGNKGSFF. The entire variable domain, with the rest obtained from reference TRBV7-2 and TRBJ1-1, is as follows: GAGVSQSPSNKVTEKGKDVELRCDPISGHTALYWYRQSLGQGLEFLIYFQGNSAPDKSGLPSDRFSAERTGGSVSTLTIQRTQQEDSAVYLCASSFEGWGNKGSFFGQGTRLTVV.

J is TRBJ1-1 and V is TRBV28. There are 14 residues in the CDR3. The germline V gene has CDR1 MDHEN and CDR2 SYDVKM. CDR3: CASSWGLLNTEAFF.

The V call is TRBV7-2, the J call TRBJ2-7; TCRdb picks TRBD1, but there is no DNA to check that call. This CDR3 region has 15 residues. CDR1 and CDR2 from the germline V gene are SGHTA and FQGNSA. CDR3 sequence: CASSLTVDRRGEQYF.

Here the CDR3 reads CASSYPSGGGDTQYF. The chain couples TRBV6-5 to TRBJ2-3; the D call of TRBD2 rests on TCRdb alone, since no DNA is present to check it. This CDR3 has 15 residues. CDR1 and CDR2 (germline): MNHEY, SVGAGI.

This chain links TRBV7-2 with TRBJ2-5; TCRdb's D gene call, TRBD1, goes unchecked for lack of DNA. Germline V gene data show CDR1 as SGHTA and CDR2 as FQGNSA. The CDR3 covers 13 residues. CDR3 sequence: CASSGDRIETQYF.

The chain is built from TRBV5-1 and TRBJ2-1; the D gene TCRdb calls, TRBD2, cannot be checked with no DNA. CDR1 and CDR2 (germline): SGHRS, YFSETQ. The CDR3 is 14 amino acids. Here the CDR3 reads CASLEDGGDNEQFF.

The V call is TRBV4-3, the J call TRBJ1-2; no DNA is available, so the TRBD1 call from TCRdb remains unchecked. The germline V gene has CDR1 LGHNA and CDR2 YSLEER. The CDR3 runs 15 residues. CDR3 loop: CASSQPGQPHYGYTF.

The chain recombines TRBV6-5 with TRBJ2-7; the TCRdb call, TRBD1, lacks DNA for checking. The CDR3 contains 15 residues. Germline V gene sequence: CDR1 MNHEY, CDR2 SVGAGI. The CDR3 sequence is CASSSRAPRAYEQYF.

The J gene is TRBJ2-2, the V gene TRBV10-3; the TCRdb call, TRBD2, lacks DNA for checking. There are 16 residues in the CDR3. The germline gives CDR1 ENHRY, CDR2 SYGVKD. CDR3 in amino acids: CAISQQSSANTGELFF.

The chain is built from TRBV19 and TRBJ1-2; as DNA is missing, the TRBD1 call by TCRdb cannot be tested. CDR1 and CDR2 from the germline V gene are LNHDA and SQIVND (reference sequence). CDR3 length: 15 amino acids. The CDR3 here is CASSINPPTGEGYTF. The complete variable domain, with remaining parts taken from reference TRBV19 and TRBJ1-2, reads DGGITQSPKYLFRKEGQNVTLSCEQNLNHDAMYWYRQDPGQGLRLIYYSQIVNDFQKGDIAEGYSVSREKKESFPLTVTSAQKNPTAFYLCASSINPPTGEGYTFGSGTRLTVV.

This CDR3 reads CASRPREIGTDTQYF. V gene TRBV7-8 combines with J gene TRBJ2-3; the D call of TRBD2 rests on TCRdb alone, since no DNA is present to check it. This CDR3 has 15 residues. Germline V gives CDR1 SGHVS, CDR2 FQNEAQ.

This sequence joins TRBV10-3 and TRBJ2-3; checking the TCRdb D call of TRBD2 is not possible without DNA. Looked up from germline, CDR1 is ENHRY and CDR2 is SYGVKD. The CDR3 is made up of 18 amino acids. The CDR3 is CAITEGPPTSGSLDTQYF.

The chain is built from TRBV29-1 and TRBJ2-2; TCRdb returns TRBD2, unconfirmable since there is no DNA. CDR1 is SQVTM and CDR2 is ANQGSEA in the germline V gene. The length of the CDR3 is 14 residues. CDR3 region: CSVAGGPNTGELFF.